The 5 T cell receptor beta chains presented below share a single source sample, sequenced in a study of early T cells in non-severe SARS-CoV-2 infection. Each CDR3 protein gets one entry after TCRdb re-called the 5' RACE reads with MiXCR. The sample lists 45,000 to 70,000 distinct CDR3 sequences; about 8% were seen once. The material sequenced was whole blood, taken at baseline. Every receptor here comes from an adult who was a healthcare worker with PCR-confirmed SARS-CoV-2 infection or an uninfected control (not recorded which).

This clonotype was recorded many times. The chain employs TRBV9 and TRBJ2-7, with 9 bases lining up with TRBD1. The V segment lost 4 bases and the J segment 6 bases; nucleotides outside the gene matches: 11. Germline assignment: CDR1 SGDLS and CDR2 YYNGEE. CDR3 length: 15 residues. The CDR3 DNA reads as TGTGCCAGCAGCCCGAACCCCACAGGGGGCCCCGAGCAGTACTTC. This gives the protein CASSPNPTGGPEQYF.

This clonotype appeared many times. The chain joins TRBV19 to TRBJ1-3; the match to TRBD1 covers 9 bases. The V gene end was trimmed by 7 bases and the J gene end by 4 bases; junction bases not matched to a gene: 8. This CDR3 has 15 residues. Germline-derived CDR1 and CDR2 are LNHDA and SQIVND (reference sequence). In DNA, the CDR3 is TGTGCCAGTACAACAGGGGGCGCCTCGGGAAACACCATATATTTT. This codes for CASTTGGASGNTIYF.

V is TRBV7-9 and J is TRBJ2-1; D not certain. CDR1 is SEHNR, CDR2 FQNEAQ, per germline (reference sequence). Trimming shortened V by 1 base and J by 12 bases, and 4 bases separated the two germline ends. The CDR3 runs to 10 residues. The CDR3 DNA reads TGTGCCAGCAGCTTAGAAGTGCAGTTCTTC. Translating gives CASSLEVQFF.

Many counts were recorded for this clonotype. The chain uses TRBV6-4 and TRBJ2-1, with 13 bases aligning to TRBD2. The J segment lost 7 bases and the V segment lost 4 bases, leaving 1 base of the junction unmatched. CDR1 and CDR2 (germline): MRHNA, SNTAGT. The CDR3 runs to 14 residues. The CDR3 DNA is TGTGCCAGCAGTGGACTAGCGGGAGGTAATGAGCAGTTCTTC. Residues: CASSGLAGGNEQFF.

This clonotype was counted between two and nine times. The CDR3 region is CASRRTAGGEGAQYF. In nucleotides, the CDR3 is TGTGCCAGCAGGAGGACAGCCGGAGGGGAGGGAGCCCAGTACTTC. The J gene is TRBJ2-5, the V gene TRBV2; D might be TRBD2 (7 bases). The V end lost 6 bases, the J end lost 9 bases, and 23 bases lay between the germline ends. The germline V gene encodes CDR1 SNHLY and CDR2 FYNNEI. The CDR3 contains 15 residues. Based on the CDR3 plus reference TRBV2 and TRBJ2-5, the full variable domain is EPEVTQTPSHQVTQMGQEVILRCVPISNHLYFYWYRQILGQKVEFLVSFYNNEISEKSEIFDDQFSVERPDGSNFTLKIRSTKLEDSAMYFCASRRTAGGEGAQYFGPGTRLLVL.